One and the same sample provided the 2 T cell receptor beta chains below, sequenced in a study of post-analysis software for immune sequencing data. Their target antigens are unknown. Presence of unique molecular identifiers characterized the TCR beta cDNA libraries. MiXCR, run by TCRdb on the PCR reads, gives a single entry per CDR3 protein. The data contain 500,000 to 600,000 distinct CDR3 sequences, roughly 40% of them singletons. The study's findings and limits: Compared with controls, patients had more of about 5 TRBV segments, including TRBV5-6, TRBV5-1 and TRBV20-1.

Sequencing input: blood. The receptor set was obtained from a girl under 18 with multiple sclerosis.

The V and J genes are TRBV6-1 and TRBJ2-1; TRBD2 matches 11 bases. The DNA matches TRBJ2-7 better at its end, which makes the J call doubtful. This CDR3 region has 16 residues. CDR1 is MNHNS, CDR2 SASEGT, per germline. CDR3 DNA sequence: TGTGCCAGCAGTGAACTAGCGGGAGGCCAATACAATGAGCAGTACTTC. Amino acids: CASSELAGGQYNEQYF.

In its sample, this clonotype was seen a few times. V and J are TRBV5-5 and TRBJ2-3; 7 nucleotides agree with TRBD2. Germline CDR1 is SGHKS and CDR2 is YYEKEE (reference sequence). This CDR3 region has 18 residues. J lost 0 bases, V lost 5 bases, and 15 bases had no gene match. CDR3 sequence (DNA): TGTGCCAGCAGTCGACCGACCTCTAGCGGTTCTAGCACAGATACGCAGTATTTT. This encodes CASSRPTSSGSSTDTQYF.